The present T cell receptor beta chain was sequenced within a study of T cells in Graves' hyperthyroidism and ophthalmopathy. Study background: Peripheral blood was drawn at first diagnosis, prior to all treatment.

This clonotype was detected only a few times. The CDR3 is 13 amino acids. CDR1 is DFQATT and CDR2 is SNEGSKA in the germline V gene (reference sequence). V shed 4 bases and J shed 4 bases, with 13 bases lying between them. Diagnoses were made from clinical symptoms, serum measures (thyroxine and TRAb), thyroid ultrasound and orbital computed tomography. RNA transcripts yielded amplified TCR beta CDR3 regions. Carried out on the TCR CDR3, a first-round RT-PCR used the HTBI primer set. Each CDR3 protein is one row after TCRdb ran MiXCR on the multiplex PCR reads. This repertoire shows roughly 420,000 distinct CDR3 sequences, roughly 13% found once; its top ten account for more than 4.5%.

The TCR originated in a woman in her late teens or twenties with Graves' hyperthyroidism. The rearrangement links TRBV20-1 to TRBJ1-2, with a weak D call TRBD1 (6 bases). The sequencing input was blood. Written as DNA, the CDR3 is TGCAGTGCTATCGGGGGGGCGACCTATGGCTACACCTTC. It is translated as CSAIGGATYGYTF.